The clone carrying this T cell receptor beta chain was seen more than once but under ten times. The data stem from a study of blood T cell repertoires in COVID-19. Study-wide background: The United States, Italy and Spain supplied acute and convalescent COVID-19 samples.

Data came from immunoSEQ multiplex PCR; TCRdb stores just in-frame clones and leaves some out. The table shows 50,000 to 65,000 clones, with roughly 79% occurring only once. Germline CDR1 is MNHEY and CDR2 is SVGAGI. CDR3 length: 14 residues. The germline V and J ends were trimmed by 7 bases and 0 bases, with 13 bases remaining between them. This chain uses TRBV6-5 with TRBJ2-7; weak D call: TRBD1 (6 bases). The sequenced sample was peripheral blood. The clonotype was recovered from a woman in her sixties with acute or convalescent COVID-19. CDR3 sequence: CASTLTGSSYEQYF. DNA for the CDR3: TGTGCCAGCACCCTCACAGGGAGCTCCTACGAGCAGTACTTC.